Below, 6 T cell receptor beta chains from the same sample are listed, as sequenced in a study of T cell responses to AZD1222 COVID-19 vaccine. Clones were sequenced by immunoSEQ multiplex PCR, and TCRdb holds only the in-frame ones, with some missing. In the table there are some 150,000 clones, approximately 94% of which are singletons. Sequenced here: peripheral blood, sampled on day 0 of AZD1222 vaccination. These receptors were obtained from an adult in good health.

This clone showed up just once. V gene TRBV7-9 combines with J gene TRBJ1-4, with D possibly TRBD1 on 5 matching bases. Trimming removed 5 bases at V and 12 bases at J, with 22 bases between. The germline V gene encodes CDR1 SEHNR and CDR2 FQNEAQ (reference sequence). The CDR3 has 15 amino acids. The chain's CDR3 is CASSPSQGLKLELFF. In nucleotides, the CDR3 is TGTGCCAGCAGCCCGAGTCAGGGTTTGAAGTTAGAACTGTTTTTT.

The rearrangement joins TRBV6-5 to TRBJ2-1; 10 bases are a match to TRBD2. CDR1 is MNHEY and CDR2 is SVGAGI in the germline V gene. The CDR3 consists of 14 residues. V lost 6 bases and J lost 7; bases outside the gene matches: 6. CDR3 nucleotide sequence: TGTGCCAGCAGAGCTAGCGGGAGTGCGAATGAGCAGTTCTTC. Translated: CASRASGSANEQFF.

This clone was counted once. The J gene is TRBJ1-5, the V gene TRBV5-1; D gene ambiguous. Germline V gives CDR1 SGHRS, CDR2 YFSETQ. V was pared by 0 bases and J by 3 bases, with 13 bases between. The CDR3 has 16 amino acids. In nucleotides, the CDR3 is TGCGCCAGCAGCTTGGAGAGTGGGCCTTTCAATCAGCCCCAGCATTTT. This translates into CASSLESGPFNQPQHF.

The rearrangement links TRBV6-4 to TRBJ1-6; D gene uncertain. The CDR3 runs 13 residues. V was pared by 0 bases and J by 8 bases, with 5 bases between. Germline lookup yields CDR1 MRHNA and CDR2 SNTAGT. The CDR3: CASSDSWDSPLHF. The CDR3 region has the DNA TGTGCCAGCAGTGACTCGTGGGATTCACCCCTCCACTTT.

This chain links TRBV11-1 with TRBJ2-5; D might be TRBD1 (6 bases). The CDR3 loop spans 13 amino acids. Germline V gives CDR1 SGHAT, CDR2 FQDESV (reference sequence). V gave up 8 bases and J gave up 3 bases, with 13 bases separating them. CDR3 bases: TGTGCCAGCCATTCCGGGACAAAAGAGACCCAGTACTTC. Translating gives CASHSGTKETQYF.

V and J are TRBV7-9 and TRBJ2-1, with D uncertain. There are 12 residues in the CDR3. CDR1 is SEHNR, CDR2 FQNEAQ, per germline (reference sequence). V shed 4 bases and J shed 5 bases, with 6 bases lying between them. CDR3 sequence: CASSSQNNEQFF. The CDR3 DNA follows: TGTGCCAGCAGCTCGCAGAACAATGAGCAGTTCTTC.